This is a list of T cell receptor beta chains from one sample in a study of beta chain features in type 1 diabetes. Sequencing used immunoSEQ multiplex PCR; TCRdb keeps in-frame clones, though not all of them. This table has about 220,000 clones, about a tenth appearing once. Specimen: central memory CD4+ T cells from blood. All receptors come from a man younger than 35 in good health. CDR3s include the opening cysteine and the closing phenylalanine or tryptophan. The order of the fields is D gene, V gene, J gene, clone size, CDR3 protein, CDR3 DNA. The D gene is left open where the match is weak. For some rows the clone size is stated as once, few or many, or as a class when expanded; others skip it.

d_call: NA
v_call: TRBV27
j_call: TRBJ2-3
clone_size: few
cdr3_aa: CASNIRGRTDTQYF
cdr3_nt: TGTGCCAGCAATATCCGGGGGCGGACAGATACGCAGTATTTT

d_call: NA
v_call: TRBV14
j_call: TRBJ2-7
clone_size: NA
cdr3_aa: CASSQSGAYEQYF
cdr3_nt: TGTGCCAGCAGCCAATCCGGTGCTTACGAGCAGTACTTC

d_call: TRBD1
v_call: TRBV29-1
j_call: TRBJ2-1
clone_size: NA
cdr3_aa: CSVGQGGDEQFF
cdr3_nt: TGCAGCGTTGGACAGGGCGGCGATGAGCAGTTCTTC

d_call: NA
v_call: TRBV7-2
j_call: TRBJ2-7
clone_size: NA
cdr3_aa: CASSLVEGLSYEQYF
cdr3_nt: TGTGCCAGCAGCTTAGTCGAAGGGCTCTCCTACGAGCAGTACTTC

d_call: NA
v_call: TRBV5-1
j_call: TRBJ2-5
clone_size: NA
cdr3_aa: CASSLSGPPQETQYF
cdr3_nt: TGCGCCAGCAGCTTGTCCGGACCCCCACAAGAGACCCAGTACTTC

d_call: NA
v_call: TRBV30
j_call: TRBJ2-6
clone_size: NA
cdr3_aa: CAGRLTSGANVLTF
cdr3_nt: TGTGCCGGGAGGCTTACGTCCGGGGCCAACGTCCTGACTTTC

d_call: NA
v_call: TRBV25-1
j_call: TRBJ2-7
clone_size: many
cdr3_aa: CASSVGGGLYEQYF
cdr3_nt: TGTGCCAGCAGCGTTGGCGGGGGCCTCTACGAGCAGTACTTC

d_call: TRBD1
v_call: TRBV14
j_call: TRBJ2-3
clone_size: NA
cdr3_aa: CASSRDRGETDTQYF
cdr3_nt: TGTGCCAGCTCGAGAGACAGGGGGGAAACAGATACGCAGTATTTT

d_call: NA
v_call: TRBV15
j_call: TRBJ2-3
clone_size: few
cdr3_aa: CATSRDRRTSTDTQYF
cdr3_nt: TGTGCCACCAGCAGAGATAGGCGGACTAGCACAGATACGCAGTATTTT

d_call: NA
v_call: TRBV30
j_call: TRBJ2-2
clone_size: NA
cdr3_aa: CAWSVSLNTGELFF
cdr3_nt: TGTGCCTGGAGTGTATCCCTAAACACCGGGGAGCTGTTTTTT

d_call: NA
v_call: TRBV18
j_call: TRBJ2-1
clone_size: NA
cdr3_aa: CASSRPGAPQENEQFF
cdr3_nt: TGTGCCAGCTCAAGACCCGGGGCCCCACAGGAGAATGAGCAGTTCTTC